This passage covers 3 T cell receptor beta chains from one sample sequenced in a study of T cells in Graves' hyperthyroidism and ophthalmopathy. Amplification targeted TCR beta CDR3 regions from RNA transcripts. First-round RT-PCR targeting the TCR CDR3 was performed with the HTBI primer set. TCRdb analysed the multiplex PCR reads with MiXCR anew, one entry per CDR3 protein. The profile shows about 520,000 distinct CDR3 sequences, less than 25% of them singletons. Input material: blood. The origin of the receptors is a man between 18 and 35 years old with Graves' hyperthyroidism.

The sample holds many counts of this clonotype. The chain carries TRBV30 and TRBJ1-1, with a possible D match to TRBD1 (5 bases). Germline V gives CDR1 GTSNPN, CDR2 SVGIG (reference sequence). There are 12 residues in the CDR3. V lost 3 bases to trimming and J lost 4 bases, with 9 bases between them. CDR3 bases: TGTGCCTGGAGGCCTCAGGGCACTGAAGCTTTCTTT. This gives the protein CAWRPQGTEAFF.

The chain links TRBV5-6 to TRBJ2-3; TRBD1 might be the D (6 bases). Germline lookup yields CDR1 SGHDT and CDR2 YYEEEE. There are 15 residues in the CDR3. The ends were cut back, 0 bases at V and 1 base at J, with 9 bases in the middle. CDR3 DNA: TGTGCCAGCAGCTTGGGTGCAGGGGGCACAGATACGCAGTATTTT. It specifies CASSLGAGGTDTQYF.

This clonotype was detected ten times or more. The chain employs TRBV2 and TRBJ1-2; D unresolved. V dropped 3 bases and J dropped 1 base, with 6 bases sitting between them. CDR1 SNHLY and CDR2 FYNNEI come from the germline V gene. The CDR3 loop spans 13 amino acids. The CDR3 is CASSERSNYGYTF. In DNA, the CDR3 is TGTGCCAGCAGTGAGCGGAGTAACTATGGCTACACCTTC.